Following are 26 T cell receptor beta chains from one sample sequenced in a study of low-dose radiotherapy and immunotherapy resistance in tumors. TRAV- and TRBV-specific primers primed first-strand cDNA, covering alpha and beta chains. Amplification of TCRs used a constant-region primer and V-primer adapter for around 19 PCR cycles. TCRdb used MiXCR to reprocess the reads, holding one entry per CDR3 protein. The sample holds roughly 40,000 distinct CDR3 sequences; 20% to 30% are singletons and the top ten take around 9.1%. Time point of the sample: after trial treatment. Documented treatment: LDRT plus nivolumab, ipilimumab, low-dose cyclophosphamide and aspirin (RACIN trial). The input for sequencing was PBMCs, taken after low-dose radiotherapy plus immunotherapy. These receptor sequences come from a male donor with prostate cancer.

This clonotype showed up many times. The chain joins TRBV29-1 to TRBJ1-2; D is ambiguous. The V gene lost 0 bases and the J gene lost 0 bases, with 11 bases spanning the gap. CDR3 length: 15 residues. The germline V gene encodes CDR1 SQVTM and CDR2 ANQGSEA. The CDR3, as DNA: TGCAGCGTTGAAGATCAAGGGTTCGCTAACTATGGCTACACCTTC. Residues: CSVEDQGFANYGYTF. Together with reference TRBV29-1 and TRBJ1-2, the CDR3 gives the full variable domain: SAVISQKPSRDICQRGTSLTIQCQVDSQVTMMFWYRQQPGQSLTLIATANQGSEATYESGFVIDKFPISRPNLTFSTLTVSNMSPEDSSIYLCSVEDQGFANYGYTFGSGTRLTVV.

This clonotype was counted many times. V is TRBV6-1 and J is TRBJ2-3, with D perhaps matching TRBD2 (6 bases). V was clipped by 3 bases and J by 6 bases, with 10 bases between them. The CDR3 contains 13 residues. The germline CDR1 and CDR2 sequences are MNHNS and SASEGT. This CDR3 reads CASSDGSGDTQYF. CDR3 DNA sequence: TGTGCCAGCAGTGACGGGAGTGGGGATACGCAGTATTTT.

This clonotype appeared many times. The V call is TRBV19, the J call TRBJ1-5; tentative D call: TRBD1 (6 bases). The V end lost 5 bases, the J end lost 5 bases, and 16 bases lay between the germline ends. This CDR3 region has 15 residues. Per germline, CDR1 LNHDA and CDR2 SQIVND (reference sequence). The CDR3 DNA follows: TGTGCCAGTAGTTTTCGGACAGCCACCCATCAGCCCCAGCATTTT. It specifies CASSFRTATHQPQHF.

The table lists this clonotype with many counts. The chain has TRBV20-1 and TRBJ2-7; no firm D call. CDR1 is DFQATT and CDR2 is SNEGSKA in the germline V gene (reference sequence). This CDR3 has 11 residues. V dropped 6 bases and J dropped 5 bases, with 11 bases sitting between them. For the CDR3, the DNA is TGCAGTGCCCCCGGGTCCCACGAGCAGTACTTC. As protein: CSAPGSHEQYF.

Ten or more counts support this clonotype. The chain joins TRBV30 to TRBJ2-7; 10 nucleotides match TRBD1. The germline CDR1 and CDR2 sequences are GTSNPN and SVGIG (reference sequence). V dropped 2 bases and J dropped 3; count of bases not matched to a gene: 7. This CDR3 region has 15 residues. CDR3 sequence (DNA): TGTGCCTGGAGTTCCGGACAGGGGGTAGGCTACGAGCAGTACTTC. Translating gives CAWSSGQGVGYEQYF.

This clonotype was counted once. A much larger clone lies a single base off, so this may be a read error. The rearrangement links TRBV6-1 to TRBJ1-1; D is unresolved. Looked up from germline, CDR1 is MNHNS and CDR2 is SASEGT. The CDR3 runs to 13 residues. The CDR3 coding sequence is TGTCCCAGCAGCTTGGACTTTAACACTGAAGCTTTCTTT. This encodes CPSSLDFNTEAFF.

This clonotype was found many times. The genes are TRBV25-1 and TRBJ2-1, with D tentatively TRBD2 (6 bases). This CDR3 has 14 residues. Germline CDR1 reads MGHDK; CDR2 reads SYGVNS. V lost 7 bases and J lost 3, with 13 bases in between. CDR3 DNA: TGTGCCAGCACCGGCGGGAACGGCTACAATGAGCAGTTCTTC. Its translation is CASTGGNGYNEQFF.

This clonotype was found once. This sequence joins TRBV6-5 and TRBJ1-4, with D perhaps TRBD1 (6 bases). V gave up 6 bases and J gave up 5 bases, with 13 bases separating them. The CDR3 is 14 amino acids. Germline loops: CDR1 MNHEY, CDR2 SVGAGI. As DNA, the CDR3 is TGTGCCAGCAGCCACAGGGAAAGGAATGAAAAACTGTTTTTT. Translation: CASSHRERNEKLFF.

This clonotype was seen at least ten times. The chain uses TRBV20-1 and TRBJ2-1; 9 bases align to TRBD2. Germline lookup yields CDR1 DFQATT and CDR2 SNEGSKA (reference sequence). J was trimmed by 6 bases and V by 3 bases; bases with no gene match: 6. The CDR3 extends over 14 amino acids. This CDR3 reads CSASRGTSTNEQFF. The CDR3 DNA reads as TGCAGTGCTAGTCGAGGGACTAGCACCAATGAGCAGTTCTTC.

V is TRBV2 and J is TRBJ2-7, with TRBD2 identical over 10 bases. The V segment lost 4 bases and the J segment 1 base; nucleotides outside the gene matches: 4. In germline, CDR1 is SNHLY, CDR2 FYNNEI. The CDR3 totals 15 residues. As DNA, the CDR3 is TGTGCCAGCAGTGGTCTGGGACTAGCGTCCTACGAGCAGTACTTC. Translated, it gives CASSGLGLASYEQYF.

This clonotype was seen repeatedly, ten times or more. The chain couples TRBV19 to TRBJ1-2; D unclear. The CDR3 totals 13 residues. Germline CDR1 reads LNHDA; CDR2 reads SQIVND (reference sequence). V shed 6 bases and J shed 6 bases, with 14 bases lying between them. CDR3 sequence (DNA): TGTGCCAGTAGGCTCCCAGGCAGTAATGGCTACACCTTC. The encoded protein is CASRLPGSNGYTF.

At least ten counts were recorded for this clonotype. The chain uses TRBV28 and TRBJ1-1; TRBD1 might be the D (6 bases). This CDR3 region has 14 residues. V was pared by 6 bases and J by 1 base, with 12 bases between. Germline V CDR1 and CDR2: MDHEN, SYDVKM. The CDR3 DNA sequence: TGTGCCAGCAGACCGCCGGGACAGAACACTGAAGCTTTCTTT. Its translation: CASRPPGQNTEAFF. The full variable domain, in which reference TRBV28 and TRBJ1-1 provide the parts outside the CDR3, is DVKVTQSSRYLVKRTGEKVFLECVQDMDHENMFWYRQDPGLGLRLIYFSYDVKMKEKGDIPEGYSVSREKKERFSLILESASTNQTSMYLCASRPPGQNTEAFFGQGTRLTVV.

This clonotype has a count of ten or more. The chain uses TRBV7-8 and TRBJ2-3; D unclear. There are 14 residues in the CDR3. Germline CDR1 SGHVS, CDR2 FQNEAQ. The V end lost 5 bases, the J end lost 5 bases, and 14 bases lay between the germline ends. CDR3 in DNA: TGTGCCAGCAGCCTCTCTTCGGCGAAAGATACGCAGTATTTT. The encoded protein is CASSLSSAKDTQYF.

A few counts support this clonotype. The chain is built from TRBV28 and TRBJ1-1; D may be TRBD1 (6 bases). V lost 6 bases to trimming and J lost 1 base, with 9 bases between them. This CDR3 contains 13 residues. The germline V gene encodes CDR1 MDHEN and CDR2 SYDVKM. This chain's CDR3 is CASRPGQNTEAFF. CDR3 bases: TGTGCCAGCAGACCGGGACAGAACACTGAAGCTTTCTTT.

Notes on this clonotype: One base separates it from a far larger clone, so it is likely a read error. J is TRBJ2-4 and V is TRBV9; maybe TRBD1 (7 bases). The CDR3 extends over 14 amino acids. The V end lost 7 bases, the J end lost 13 bases, and 24 bases lay between the germline ends. CDR1 and CDR2 from the germline V gene are SGDLS and YYNGEE. The CDR3 bases are TGTGCCAGCGGAGGGGCAGGGGGACCCAATGAGCAGTACTTC. Amino acid sequence: CASGGAGGPNEQYF.

In this sample, this clonotype turned up many times. The chain is built from TRBV10-2 and TRBJ2-1; D is ambiguous. The germline V gene encodes CDR1 WSHSY and CDR2 SAAADI. V lost 3 bases and J lost 3, with 9 bases in between. This CDR3 is 14 amino acids long. This CDR3 reads CASSERPIYNEQFF. In nucleotides, the CDR3 is TGCGCCAGCAGTGAAAGGCCAATCTACAATGAGCAGTTCTTC.

The table lists this clonotype with many counts. DNA of the CDR3: TGTGCCAGCAGTTTAAGGGACGGCTATGGCTACACCTTC. Translation gives CASSLRDGYGYTF. J is TRBJ1-2 and V is TRBV28, with a weak D call TRBD1 (5 bases). V was cut by 2 bases and J by 4 bases, with 8 bases left in between. The CDR3 sequence is 13 residues long. Germline-derived CDR1 and CDR2 are MDHEN and SYDVKM.

The chain joins TRBV24-1 to TRBJ2-2; no reliable D call. The germline CDR1 and CDR2 sequences are KGHDR and SFDVKD. The germline V and J ends were trimmed by 5 bases and 6 bases, with 6 bases remaining between them. This CDR3 contains 12 residues. This CDR3 is CATSAGPGELFF. The CDR3 nucleotides read TGTGCCACCAGTGCCGGACCCGGGGAGCTGTTTTTT.

This clonotype was counted once. V is TRBV6-2 or TRBV6-3 and J is TRBJ2-7; 10 bases are shared with TRBD1. Trimming took 8 bases from V and 4 from J; bases not matched to a gene: 2. Germline assignment: CDR1 MNHEY and CDR2 SVGEGT. This CDR3 has 12 residues. CDR3 sequence: CASGTGAYEQYF. The DNA for the CDR3 is TGTGCCAGCGGGACAGGGGCGTACGAGCAGTACTTC.

The chain employs TRBV20-1 and TRBJ2-3; 10 bases are shared with TRBD2. The CDR3 is 13 residues long. Unmatched junction bases numbered 3, after V lost 5 bases and J lost 4 bases. The germline CDR1 and CDR2 sequences are DFQATT and SNEGSKA (reference sequence). The CDR3 protein is CSAFLAGADTQYF. CDR3 coding DNA: TGCAGTGCTTTCCTAGCGGGGGCAGATACGCAGTATTTT.

Details on this clonotype: One base away lies a much larger clone, so this may be a sequencing read error. The chain recombines TRBV5-1 with TRBJ2-5, with TRBD2 matching 9 bases. The CDR3 covers 15 residues. Germline V gene data show CDR1 as SGHRS and CDR2 as YFSETQ. The CDR3 loop is CTSSLALAGPETQYF. The CDR3 nucleotides are TGCACCAGCAGCTTGGCCCTAGCGGGACCTGAGACCCAGTACTTC.

The V and J genes are TRBV28 and TRBJ2-1, with 10 bases lining up with TRBD2. The V gene's germline CDR1 is MDHEN and CDR2 SYDVKM. This CDR3 spans 15 amino acids. J lost 2 bases, V lost 2 bases, and 0 bases had no gene match. CDR3 in amino acids: CASSLLAGAYNEQFF. In DNA, the CDR3 is TGTGCCAGCAGTTTACTAGCGGGGGCCTACAATGAGCAGTTCTTC.

This clonotype was seen at least ten times. V usage is TRBV29-1 and J usage is TRBJ1-1, with TRBD1 as a possible D gene (5 bases). Trimming shortened V by 7 bases and J by 5 bases, and 8 bases separated the two germline ends. The CDR3 runs to 10 residues. Germline CDR1 is SQVTM and CDR2 is ANQGSEA. The CDR3 protein is CSAGETEAFF. CDR3 DNA: TGCAGCGCGGGGGAAACTGAAGCTTTCTTT.

This clonotype occurred many times. The chain joins TRBV29-1 to TRBJ1-4; 8 nucleotides agree with TRBD1. Germline V CDR1 and CDR2: SQVTM, ANQGSEA. The CDR3 contains 13 residues. The V segment lost 7 bases and the J segment 4 bases; nucleotides outside the gene matches: 5. Written as DNA, the CDR3 is TGCAGCGCCAGGACAGGGCATAATGAAAAACTGTTTTTT. Translated: CSARTGHNEKLFF.

This clonotype is labeled as medium-sized (0.01 to 0.1%). This chain joins TRBV5-4 and TRBJ2-1, with TRBD2 identical over 10 bases. Trimming cost V 3 bases and J 0 bases; bases outside gene matches: 6. Germline CDR1 is SGHNT and CDR2 is YYREEE (reference sequence). The CDR3 extends over 17 amino acids. The CDR3 region has the DNA TGTGCCAGCAGCTCCACTAGCGGGATTATCTCCTACAATGAGCAGTTCTTC. Its protein product is CASSSTSGIISYNEQFF.

This clonotype was seen repeatedly, ten times or more. The rearrangement uses TRBV12-3 or TRBV12-4 and TRBJ2-3, with 11 bases identical to TRBD2. The CDR3 is 15 amino acids. Trimming took 5 bases from V and 3 from J; bases not matched to a gene: 4. DNA for the CDR3: TGTGCCAGCAGTCCTCTAGCGGGAGGAACAGATACGCAGTATTTT. Translated, it gives CASSPLAGGTDTQYF.